These 21 T cell receptor beta chains were sequenced from one sample in a study of yellow fever vaccine responses in identical twins. A single record per CDR3 protein comes from TCRdb applying MiXCR to the RT-PCR reads. This sample has 1,000 or so distinct CDR3 sequences, with over 80% found just once. The input for sequencing was T cells from blood (PBMCs), unsorted or a sorted subset (not recorded which), taken before or after yellow fever vaccination (not recorded which). The source is a woman under 30 who received the yellow fever vaccine.

This chain links TRBV13 with TRBJ2-1; tentative D call: TRBD1 (6 bases). This CDR3 has 15 amino acids. Trimming removed 4 bases from V and 4 bases from J, with 14 bases in between. Germline lookup yields CDR1 PRHDT and CDR2 FYEKMQ (reference sequence). Here the CDR3 DNA reads TGTGCCAGCAGCTCCCTTCAGGGGATTTACAATGAGCAGTTCTTC. Translation gives CASSSLQGIYNEQFF.

In its sample, this clonotype was seen a few times. The chain employs TRBV4-1 and TRBJ1-6, with D possibly TRBD1 on 6 matching bases. Germline-derived CDR1 and CDR2 are MGHRA and YSYEKL. This CDR3 region has 17 residues. The germline V and J ends were trimmed by 3 bases and 4 bases, with 16 bases remaining between them. The CDR3: CASSQTPGDFYNSPLHF. The CDR3 DNA is TGCGCCAGCAGCCAGACACCAGGGGACTTTTATAATTCACCCCTCCACTTT.

The chain carries TRBV5-6 and TRBJ2-1; 10 nucleotides align to TRBD2. CDR3 length: 17 amino acids. CDR1 and CDR2 (germline): SGHDT, YYEEEE. V dropped 0 bases and J dropped 4; count of bases not matched to a gene: 7. The CDR3 loop is CASSLALLAGVYNEQFF. The CDR3, as DNA: TGTGCCAGCAGCTTGGCCCTCCTAGCGGGAGTTTACAATGAGCAGTTCTTC.

The genes are TRBV11-3 and TRBJ2-1, with 8 bases lining up with TRBD2. Germline V gene sequence: CDR1 SGHNT, CDR2 YENEEA. CDR3 length: 15 amino acids. V dropped 3 bases and J dropped 10; count of bases not matched to a gene: 11. The chain's CDR3 is CASSFPAAGVSEQFF. DNA of the CDR3: TGTGCCAGCAGCTTCCCCGCAGCGGGAGTCAGCGAGCAGTTCTTC. Variable domain in full (rest from reference TRBV11-3 and TRBJ2-1): EAGVVQSPRYKIIEKKQPVAFWCNPISGHNTLYWYLQNLGQGPELLIRYENEEAVDDSQLPKDRFSAERLKGVDSTLKIQPAELGDSAVYLCASSFPAAGVSEQFFGPGTRLTVL.

This clonotype has a single count. The chain links TRBV6-2 or TRBV6-3 to TRBJ2-1, with D uncertain. The germline CDR1 and CDR2 sequences are MNHEY and SVGEGT. The CDR3 length is 12 residues. V was shortened by 0 bases and J by 5 bases, with 2 bases between the two germline ends. CDR3 DNA sequence: TGTGCCAGCAGTTACTCGGACAATGAGCAGTTCTTC. Translated: CASSYSDNEQFF.

The rearrangement uses TRBV6-1 and TRBJ1-1, with D possibly TRBD1 on 5 matching bases. Germline CDR1 is MNHNS and CDR2 is SASEGT. This CDR3 region has 14 residues. Trimming stripped 6 bases from V and 0 bases from J, with 11 bases between. CDR3: CASSRQSLNTEAFF. In DNA, the CDR3 is TGTGCCAGCAGCCGACAGAGTTTGAACACTGAAGCTTTCTTT.

Points on this clonotype: Since the CDR3 does not end with the conserved phenylalanine or tryptophan, this likely comes from a read error. The DNA is omitted, as the CDR3 cannot be located on it reliably, and the CDR3 follows TCRdb's listing. The CDR3 sequence is CANPPGRTI. The chain carries TRBV7-3 and TRBJ2-1; the table's TRBD1 call for D was not verified on the DNA. Germline lookup yields CDR1 SGHTA and CDR2 FQGTGA. The CDR3 spans 9 residues, counting both ends.

The chain couples TRBV11-1 to TRBJ2-7; unclear D gene. From germline, CDR1 is SGHAT and CDR2 FQDESV (reference sequence). CDR3 length: 16 residues. V lost 4 bases and J 1 base, leaving 17 bases between the germline ends. DNA of the CDR3: TGTGCCAGCAGCTGGGCCTCGGGTGGGAAATCCTACGAGCAGTACTTC. This sequence encodes CASSWASGGKSYEQYF.

This chain joins TRBV6-1 and TRBJ2-4; 7 bases align to TRBD1. CDR3 length: 15 amino acids. With 6 bases clipped from V and 15 bases from J, the junction kept 20 bases outside the gene matches. Germline V CDR1 and CDR2: MNHNS, SASEGT. CDR3 sequence (DNA): TGTGCCAGCAGCCCGGGCTCCGGGACAGCGTCTCCACTGTACTTC. It codes for CASSPGSGTASPLYF.

V is TRBV11-2 and J is TRBJ1-5; the D is unclear. V shed 5 bases and J shed 5 bases, with 13 bases lying between them. The CDR3 spans 14 residues. Per germline, CDR1 SGHAT and CDR2 FQNNGV. CDR3 sequence reads: CASSPRRTDQPQHF. The CDR3 bases are TGTGCCAGCAGCCCTCGTAGGACGGATCAGCCCCAGCATTTT.

The J gene is TRBJ2-1, the V gene TRBV29-1; D call uncertain. Deletions cut 4 bases from V and 5 bases from J, with 3 bases between. This CDR3 region has 10 residues. CDR1 is SQVTM, CDR2 ANQGSEA, per germline. The CDR3 region has the DNA TGCAGCGTTGCCCACAATGAGCAGTTCTTC. Translating gives CSVAHNEQFF.

The chain carries TRBV7-2 and TRBJ1-2; D might be TRBD1 (6 bases). There are 14 residues in the CDR3. The ends were cut back, 5 bases at V and 2 bases at J, with 12 bases in the middle. Germline V CDR1 and CDR2: SGHTA, FQGNSA. The CDR3 sequence is CASSTRQENYGYTF. DNA of the CDR3: TGTGCCAGCAGCACCCGACAGGAAAACTATGGCTACACCTTC.

This rearrangement joins TRBV11-3 to TRBJ2-3; D may be TRBD2 (5 bases). Germline V CDR1 and CDR2: SGHNT, YENEEA. This CDR3 has 16 amino acids. With 2 bases removed from V and 5 bases from J, the gap between germline ends came to 17 bases. CDR3 in amino acids: CASSLSRGNFGDTQYF. In nucleotides, the CDR3 is TGTGCCAGCAGCTTAAGCCGGGGAAATTTTGGAGATACGCAGTATTTT. The whole variable domain, filled in from reference TRBV11-3 and TRBJ2-3, reads EAGVVQSPRYKIIEKKQPVAFWCNPISGHNTLYWYLQNLGQGPELLIRYENEEAVDDSQLPKDRFSAERLKGVDSTLKIQPAELGDSAVYLCASSLSRGNFGDTQYFGPGTRLTVL.

This chain connects TRBV6-5 to TRBJ2-3; D is unclear. CDR3 length: 15 amino acids. V gave up 4 bases and J gave up 1 base, with 12 bases separating them. Looked up from germline, CDR1 is MNHEY and CDR2 is SVGAGI. As DNA, the CDR3 is TGTGCCAGCAGTTCCAAGGTAGAGGGCACAGATACGCAGTATTTT. Translated, it gives CASSSKVEGTDTQYF.

The chain joins TRBV7-9 to TRBJ1-3, with TRBD1 matching over 7 bases. J lost 0 bases, V lost 4 bases, and 3 bases had no gene match. In germline, CDR1 is SEHNR, CDR2 FQNEAQ (reference sequence). The CDR3 is 15 residues long. In DNA, the CDR3 is TGTGCCAGCAGCTCCGACAGGGTCTCTGGAAACACCATATATTTT. This translates into CASSSDRVSGNTIYF.

This sequence joins TRBV11-2 and TRBJ2-3, with a weak D call TRBD1 (5 bases). The V end was cut by 8 bases, the J end by 1 base, with 25 bases between. This CDR3 spans 18 amino acids. Germline CDR1 SGHAT, CDR2 FQNNGV. CDR3 protein: CASHPRALPSWGTDTQYF. For the CDR3, the DNA is TGTGCCAGCCACCCCAGGGCTCTCCCTTCCTGGGGCACAGATACGCAGTATTTT.

DNA for the CDR3: TGCGCCAGCAGTCAACCTATTCCTCTAACCGAGAGCTCCTACAATGAGCAGTTCTTC. Protein sequence: CASSQPIPLTESSYNEQFF. The chain couples TRBV23-1 to TRBJ2-1; no clear D gene. TRBV23-1 is an ORF, with its function uncertain. Trimming shortened V by 2 bases and J by 0 bases, and 20 bases separated the two germline ends. The CDR3 runs to 19 residues.

The genes are TRBV7-9 and TRBJ2-3; 10 bases line up with TRBD1. CDR1 is SEHNR, CDR2 FQNEAQ, per germline (reference sequence). This CDR3 has 15 amino acids. V gave up 2 bases and J gave up 7 bases; unmatched junction bases: 6. CDR3 coding DNA: TGTGCCAGCAGCTTAAGTTGGGACAGGGGACATACGCAGTATTTT. Amino acids: CASSLSWDRGHTQYF.

This chain uses TRBV7-7 with TRBJ2-1; 9 bases fit TRBD2. The V gene's germline CDR1 is SSHAT and CDR2 FNYEAQ (reference sequence). The junction had 5 bases not matched to a gene; V was cut back by 2 bases and J by 6 bases. This CDR3 is built from 15 residues. The CDR3 is CASSLQPSGTNEQFF. The CDR3 region has the DNA TGTGCCAGCAGCTTACAACCTAGCGGGACCAATGAGCAGTTCTTC.

This clonotype was recorded once. The V call is TRBV5-1, the J call TRBJ2-1; TRBD2 aligns across 12 bases. Germline values: CDR1 SGHRS, CDR2 YFSETQ. The CDR3 consists of 16 residues. The V gene end was trimmed by 1 base and the J gene end by 4 bases; junction bases not matched to a gene: 3. The CDR3, as DNA: TGCGCCAGCAGCTTGCCCGGGACTAGCGGGTACAATGAGCAGTTCTTC. It is translated as CASSLPGTSGYNEQFF.

The chain uses TRBV10-3 and TRBJ1-1; D gene uncertain. Germline CDR1 reads ENHRY; CDR2 reads SYGVKD. The CDR3 loop spans 14 amino acids. Trimming pared 0 bases from V and 0 bases from J, leaving 5 bases between. CDR3 nucleotide sequence: TGTGCCATCAGTGAGTCGGAGGTGAACACTGAAGCTTTCTTT. This codes for CAISESEVNTEAFF.